The next 18 T cell receptor beta chains were all read from a single sample in a study of blood T cell repertoires in COVID-19. Method: immunoSEQ multiplex PCR; TCRdb's copy keeps in-frame clones and lacks some. The data show more than 130,000 clones, around nine tenths seen once. Sequenced sample: peripheral blood. These receptors were obtained from a man in his forties or fifties with active or convalescent COVID-19.

The chain has TRBV5-1 and TRBJ2-1; a possible D gene is TRBD1 (6 bases). Trimming shortened V by 0 bases and J by 4 bases, and 11 bases separated the two germline ends. The CDR3 spans 15 residues. Germline lookup yields CDR1 SGHRS and CDR2 YFSETQ. The CDR3 loop reads CASSLAVGTYNEQFF. The CDR3 coding sequence is TGCGCCAGCAGCTTGGCCGTTGGGACATACAATGAGCAGTTCTTC.

The V gene is TRBV25-1, the J gene TRBJ2-7; tentatively, D is TRBD2 (6 bases). The germline V gene has CDR1 MGHDK and CDR2 SYGVNS. The V end was cut by 4 bases, the J end by 4 bases, with 11 bases between. This CDR3 region has 13 residues. This chain's CDR3 is CASSADGGYEQYF. CDR3 nucleotide sequence: TGTGCCAGCAGTGCTGATGGGGGGTACGAGCAGTACTTC.

The chain employs TRBV7-2 and TRBJ2-7, with a tentative D call TRBD1 (7 bases). V lost 5 bases to trimming and J lost 4 bases, with 18 bases between them. Per the germline V gene, CDR1 is SGHTA and CDR2 is FQGNSA. The CDR3 is made up of 15 amino acids. CDR3 nucleotide sequence: TGTGCCAGCAGCCCAAGGAGGGGGCGCGGTTACGAGCAGTACTTC. Residues: CASSPRRGRGYEQYF.

The chain uses TRBV12-5 and TRBJ1-1, with a weak D call TRBD1 (6 bases). V gave up 7 bases and J gave up 10 bases, with 16 bases separating them. The CDR3 length is 12 residues. Per the germline V gene, CDR1 is LGHNT and CDR2 is FRNRAP. The DNA for the CDR3 is TGTGCTAGTGTCAAGGGGGGGGCTGCAGCTTTCTTT. Its protein is CASVKGGAAAFF.

The genes are TRBV7-9 and TRBJ2-2, with 8 bases aligning to TRBD2. The CDR3 spans 16 residues. Per germline, CDR1 SEHNR and CDR2 FQNEAQ (reference sequence). V shed 1 base, J shed 6 bases, and the junction held 7 bases outside the gene matches. The CDR3 loop is CASSLGEAGEAGELFF. The CDR3 nucleotides read TGTGCCAGCAGCTTAGGTGAAGCGGGAGAAGCCGGGGAGCTGTTTTTT.

This clone was seen many times. This sequence joins TRBV10-3 and TRBJ1-5, with 8 bases aligning to TRBD1. The CDR3 consists of 19 residues. The germline V gene has CDR1 ENHRY and CDR2 SYGVKD. The ends lost 1 base at V and 0 bases at J; junction bases unmatched: 11. The CDR3 protein is CAISEFRTGFVNSNQPQHF. In DNA, the CDR3 is TGTGCCATCAGTGAGTTTAGGACAGGGTTTGTAAATAGCAATCAGCCCCAGCATTTT.

The chain carries TRBV2 and TRBJ1-5; 8 bases line up with TRBD1. The V gene's germline CDR1 is SNHLY and CDR2 FYNNEI. The junction had 5 bases not matched to a gene; V was cut back by 6 bases and J by 7 bases. The CDR3 consists of 13 residues. The CDR3 region has the DNA TGTGCCAGCAGCCAGGGGGCAGGACAGCCCCAGCATTTT. Translation: CASSQGAGQPQHF.

The chain carries TRBV27 and TRBJ2-7; TRBD2 matches at 14 bases. CDR3 length equals 17 residues. Germline V gene lookup returns CDR1 MNHEY and CDR2 SMNVEV (reference sequence). Germline trimming cut 2 bases from V and 7 bases from J; bases unmatched to any gene: 10. CDR3 sequence (DNA): TGTGCCAGCAGTTTAGGGACTAGCGGGAGCCCTCCCCTAGAGCAGTACTTC. It is translated as CASSLGTSGSPPLEQYF.

V gene TRBV28 combines with J gene TRBJ1-2; 9 nucleotides match TRBD1. Looked up from germline, CDR1 is MDHEN and CDR2 is SYDVKM. The CDR3 spans 16 residues. The V and J ends lost 2 bases and 2 bases, in that order; junction bases with no gene match: 6. The CDR3 region has the DNA TGTGCCAGCAGTTTAGCACAGGGGGCGCGGAACTATGGCTACACCTTC. Amino acid sequence: CASSLAQGARNYGYTF.

This chain uses TRBV28 with TRBJ1-2; D possibly corresponds to TRBD1 (6 bases). CDR3 length equals 15 residues. The V gene's germline CDR1 is MDHEN and CDR2 SYDVKM. V lost 6 bases, J lost 8 bases, and 22 bases lay in between. CDR3 in amino acids: CASSTTSPGGGGYTF. For the CDR3, the DNA is TGTGCCAGCAGCACCACCTCCCCGGGGGGCGGGGGCTACACCTTC.

The V call is TRBV11-2, the J call TRBJ2-1, with D perhaps matching TRBD2 (6 bases). V shed 5 bases and J shed 8 bases, with 13 bases lying between them. Germline CDR1 is SGHAT and CDR2 is FQNNGV. This CDR3 is 13 amino acids long. CDR3 protein: CASSLDYRYEQFF. CDR3 DNA: TGTGCCAGCAGCCTGGACTATCGCTATGAGCAGTTCTTC.

The gene calls are TRBV29-1 and TRBJ2-3; 10 bases are shared with TRBD2. This CDR3 has 15 amino acids. Germline CDR1 is SQVTM and CDR2 is ANQGSEA. V trimming: 7 bases; J trimming: 2 bases; junction bases outside the gene matches: 9. The CDR3 DNA reads TGCAGCGGCTCTCGGACTAGCGGATACACAGATACGCAGTATTTT. Its protein is CSGSRTSGYTDTQYF.

The rearrangement joins TRBV7-8 to TRBJ1-1, with TRBD1 as a possible D gene (6 bases). V was trimmed by 1 base and J by 0 bases, leaving 15 bases between them. The CDR3 spans 17 residues. Germline-derived CDR1 and CDR2 are SGHVS and FQNEAQ. CDR3 DNA sequence: TGTGCCAGCAGCTTAGGCCGTAACAGGGTGGTGAACACTGAAGCTTTCTTT. It codes for CASSLGRNRVVNTEAFF.

The chain has TRBV4-1 and TRBJ2-7; possible D gene TRBD2, 6 bases. Germline assignment: CDR1 MGHRA and CDR2 YSYEKL. Trimming removed 2 bases from V and 3 bases from J, with 14 bases in between. The length of the CDR3 is 15 residues. The CDR3 here is CASSQLIGDFYEQYF. CDR3 coding DNA: TGCGCCAGCAGCCAATTGATAGGGGACTTCTACGAGCAGTACTTC.

The chain has TRBV6-5 and TRBJ1-6; no reliable D call. Per germline, CDR1 MNHEY and CDR2 SVGAGI. The CDR3 contains 15 residues. Deletions cut 0 bases from V and 4 bases from J, with 7 bases between. DNA of the CDR3: TGTGCCAGCAGTTACTCGGGCGAGTATAATTCACCCCTCCACTTT. Its translation: CASSYSGEYNSPLHF.

V usage is TRBV7-2 and J usage is TRBJ2-5; 7 bases match TRBD2. J was trimmed by 4 bases and V by 0 bases; bases with no gene match: 2. Germline CDR1 reads SGHTA; CDR2 reads FQGNSA. The CDR3 runs 14 residues. Here the CDR3 reads CASSLALAGETQYF. The CDR3 DNA is TGTGCCAGCAGCTTAGCCTTAGCGGGAGAGACCCAGTACTTC.

The J gene is TRBJ1-6, the V gene TRBV19; D is undetermined. This CDR3 has 14 residues. Germline V gene lookup returns CDR1 LNHDA and CDR2 SQIVND (reference sequence). Trimming removed 4 bases at V and 7 bases at J, with 11 bases between. CDR3 in amino acids: CASSNDIWNSPLHF. The CDR3 bases are TGTGCCAGTAGTAACGACATTTGGAATTCACCCCTCCACTTT.

The V gene is TRBV29-1, the J gene TRBJ2-7; 9 positions agree with TRBD1. CDR1 and CDR2 (germline): SQVTM, ANQGSEA. V was pared by 6 bases and J by 1 base, with 7 bases of the junction left unmatched. The CDR3 totals 14 residues. CDR3 nucleotides: TGCAGCGTGAGAGGGACAGGGAAGTCCTACGAGCAGTACTTC. Encoded protein: CSVRGTGKSYEQYF.